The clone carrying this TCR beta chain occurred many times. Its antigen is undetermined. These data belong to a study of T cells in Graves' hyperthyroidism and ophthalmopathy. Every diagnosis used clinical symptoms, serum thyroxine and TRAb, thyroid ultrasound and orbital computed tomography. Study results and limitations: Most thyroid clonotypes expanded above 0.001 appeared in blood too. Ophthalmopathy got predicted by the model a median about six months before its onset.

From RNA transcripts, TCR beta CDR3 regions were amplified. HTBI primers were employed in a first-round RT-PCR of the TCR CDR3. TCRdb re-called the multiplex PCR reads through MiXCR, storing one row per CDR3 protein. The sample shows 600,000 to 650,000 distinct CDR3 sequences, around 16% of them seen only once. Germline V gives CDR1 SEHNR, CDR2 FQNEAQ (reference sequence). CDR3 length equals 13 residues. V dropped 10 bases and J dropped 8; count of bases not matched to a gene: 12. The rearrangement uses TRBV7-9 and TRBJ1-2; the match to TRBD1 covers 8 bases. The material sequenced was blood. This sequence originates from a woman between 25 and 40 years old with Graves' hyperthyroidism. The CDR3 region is CATMKDRVGGYTF. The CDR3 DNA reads TGTGCCACCATGAAGGACAGGGTCGGGGGCTACACCTTC.